The 5 T cell receptor beta chains below come from one sample, sequenced in a study of T cell repertoires in cytomegalovirus infection. MiXCR, applied by TCRdb to the reads, yields one record per CDR3 protein. The sample holds some 180,000 distinct CDR3 sequences, around 20% seen once. The sequencing sample was made of PBMCs. The receptors here all came from a human donor in good health (CMV status not recorded). Some clones in this sample may be carry-over from other donors' samples.

This clonotype occurred a few times. The genes are TRBV7-8 and TRBJ1-2; no definite D call. This CDR3 is built from 15 residues. CDR1 and CDR2 from the germline V gene are SGHVS and FQNEAQ. Trimming removed 2 bases from V and 7 bases from J, with 17 bases in between. CDR3 DNA: TGTGCCAGCAGCTTAAACACGCGGCTCCCCCCTGGCTACACCTTC. It translates to CASSLNTRLPPGYTF.

The sample holds one count of this clonotype. The rearrangement links TRBV20-1 to TRBJ2-1, with TRBD2 matching over 7 bases. The CDR3 runs to 14 residues. V shed 0 bases and J 3 bases; nucleotides not matched to a gene: 2. Germline CDR1 reads DFQATT; CDR2 reads SNEGSKA (reference sequence). CDR3 in amino acids: CSARDQRDYNEQFF. CDR3 bases: TGCAGTGCTAGAGACCAGCGGGACTACAATGAGCAGTTCTTC.

The chain employs TRBV7-9 and TRBJ2-5; no clear D. Germline V gene data show CDR1 as SEHNR and CDR2 as FQNEAQ (reference sequence). The CDR3 has 13 amino acids. Trimming left V 4 bases short and J 5 bases short, with 11 bases between. The CDR3 DNA follows: TGTGCCAGCAGCTCTTCTAGAACGGAGACCCAGTACTTC. As protein: CASSSSRTETQYF. Filled out from reference TRBV7-9 and TRBJ2-5, the complete variable domain reads DTGVSQNPRHKITKRGQNVTFRCDPISEHNRLYWYRQTLGQGPEFLTYFQNEAQLEKSRLLSDRFSAERPKGSFSTLEIQRTEQGDSAMYLCASSSSRTETQYFGPGTRLLVL.

This clonotype has just a few counts. The chain employs TRBV4-1 and TRBJ2-1; 8 bases align to TRBD1. V was pared by 1 base and J by 2 bases, with 1 base of the junction left unmatched. Germline V gives CDR1 MGHRA, CDR2 YSYEKL. This CDR3 has 15 amino acids. CDR3 residues: CASSQGQGTYNEQFF. CDR3 DNA: TGCGCCAGCAGCCAAGGACAGGGGACCTACAATGAGCAGTTCTTC.

This clonotype occurred a few times. The genes are TRBV9 and TRBJ1-4; the D is unclear. Trimming left V 0 bases short and J 10 bases short, with 7 bases between. Per the germline V gene, CDR1 is SGDLS and CDR2 is YYNGEE. The CDR3 is 12 residues long. CDR3 sequence: CASSVGSGKLFF. CDR3 nucleotides: TGTGCCAGCAGCGTAGGGTCCGGAAAACTGTTTTTT.